What follows describes a single TCR beta chain. CDR3 size: 13 residues. The germline V gene has CDR1 KGHDR and CDR2 SFDVKD. The V end was cut by 4 bases, the J end by 7 bases, with 10 bases between. This record comes from a study of T-cell memory formation after mild COVID-19. In TCRdb, the 5' RACE reads were re-called with MiXCR into one record per CDR3 protein. Seen here are roughly 500,000 distinct CDR3 sequences, approximately 20% observed once, and the top ten hold approximately 12%. The clonotype originates from an adult woman who had mild COVID-19 (a few samples of this study predate the infection). Cell type and time point are not known. Sequenced material: PBMCs or a T cell subset sorted from them (not recorded which). This sequence joins TRBV24-1 and TRBJ1-5; possible D gene TRBD1, 5 bases. The CDR3 nucleotides read TGTGCCACCAGTGAAGCAGGGACCCAGCCCCAGCATTTT. Translation: CATSEAGTQPQHF.